The 22 T cell receptor beta chains below were found in one sample sequenced in a study of blood T cell repertoires in COVID-19. Generated by immunoSEQ multiplex PCR, the TCRdb table keeps only in-frame clones and is missing some. This sample has approximately 200,000 clones, with 80% to 90% found just once. Sample: PBMCs or T cells enriched from blood (not recorded which). Every receptor here comes from a man aged 40-50 years who had recovered from COVID-19.

The gene calls are TRBV25-1 and TRBJ2-1, with 9 bases fitting TRBD1. CDR3 length: 14 amino acids. V was clipped by 5 bases and J by 6 bases; unmatched bases: 5. The germline gives CDR1 MGHDK, CDR2 SYGVNS. CDR3 sequence (DNA): TGTGCCAGCAGTTTGACAGGGGGTACCAATGAGCAGTTCTTC. Translation gives CASSLTGGTNEQFF.

V is TRBV7-9 and J is TRBJ1-2; D ambiguous. The CDR3 totals 12 residues. Looked up from germline, CDR1 is SEHNR and CDR2 is FQNEAQ (reference sequence). V shed 4 bases and J shed 0 bases, with 3 bases lying between them. The CDR3 sequence is CASSSSNYGYTF. The DNA for the CDR3 is TGTGCCAGCAGCTCCTCTAACTATGGCTACACCTTC.

This clone has a handful of counts. This rearrangement joins TRBV30 to TRBJ1-4; perhaps TRBD1 as D (5 bases). The CDR3 sequence is 13 residues long. Germline CDR1 reads GTSNPN; CDR2 reads SVGIG (reference sequence). V was trimmed by 5 bases and J by 5 bases, leaving 12 bases between them. CDR3 sequence (DNA): TGTGCCTGGGGCATCGGGGGAAATGAAAAACTGTTTTTT. This codes for CAWGIGGNEKLFF. The variable domain in full, completed from reference TRBV30 and TRBJ1-4, reads SQTIHQWPATLVQPVGSPLSLECTVEGTSNPNLYWYRQAAGRGLQLLFYSVGIGQISSEVPQNLSASRPQDRQFILSSKKLLLSDSGFYLCAWGIGGNEKLFFGSGTQLSVL.

The chain links TRBV6-6 to TRBJ1-5; weak D call: TRBD1 (5 bases). From germline, CDR1 is MNHNY and CDR2 SVGAGI (reference sequence). V lost 4 bases, J lost 4 bases, and 17 bases lay in between. CDR3 size: 16 residues. The CDR3 nucleotides are TGTGCCAGCAGTTTTACAGGTCGCCAAAATAATCAGCCCCAGCATTTT. Protein sequence: CASSFTGRQNNQPQHF.

In DNA, the CDR3 is TGTGCCAGTAGTACCCTGCCGATGACAGTCCACTATGGCTACACCTTC. Its translation is CASSTLPMTVHYGYTF. This chain joins TRBV19 and TRBJ1-2, with D possibly TRBD1 on 5 matching bases. From germline, CDR1 is LNHDA and CDR2 SQIVND (reference sequence). The CDR3 length is 16 residues. V lost 4 bases to trimming and J lost 3 bases, with 18 bases between them.

The J gene is TRBJ2-3, the V gene TRBV7-3, with 7 bases matching TRBD2. The CDR3 contains 14 residues. The germline V gene has CDR1 SGHTA and CDR2 FQGTGA. J was trimmed by 3 bases and V by 5 bases; bases with no gene match: 5. CDR3 bases: TGTGCCAGCAGCGCGGGAGTTGGAACAGATACGCAGTATTTT. As protein: CASSAGVGTDTQYF.

The CDR3 sequence: CASEGQGIHEQYF. As DNA, the CDR3 is TGTGCCAGCGAGGGACAGGGGATCCACGAGCAGTACTTC. The chain carries TRBV2 and TRBJ2-7; 10 bases fit TRBD1. The CDR3 is 13 residues long. Trimming took 8 bases from V and 5 from J; bases not matched to a gene: 6. The germline V gene encodes CDR1 SNHLY and CDR2 FYNNEI.

This chain links TRBV7-6 with TRBJ1-1; 9 positions agree with TRBD1. CDR1 is SGHVS, CDR2 FNYEAQ, per germline. With 5 bases clipped from V and 5 bases from J, the junction kept 6 bases outside the gene matches. The CDR3 sequence is 14 residues long. For the CDR3, the DNA is TGTGCCAGCAGCACCGGGACAGGGTGGACTGAAGCTTTCTTT. Residues: CASSTGTGWTEAFF.

The chain joins TRBV19 to TRBJ1-2; TRBD1 agrees at 8 bases. The V gene's germline CDR1 is LNHDA and CDR2 SQIVND (reference sequence). The V gene end was trimmed by 5 bases and the J gene end by 7 bases; junction bases not matched to a gene: 9. The CDR3 covers 14 residues. The chain's CDR3 is CASSPRDRLSGYTF. The CDR3 bases are TGTGCCAGTAGTCCTCGGGACAGGCTAAGTGGCTACACCTTC.

V usage is TRBV5-1 and J usage is TRBJ2-3; 16 positions match TRBD2. Germline loops: CDR1 SGHRS, CDR2 YFSETQ. This CDR3 is 17 amino acids long. V shed 4 bases, J shed 3 bases, and the junction held 5 bases outside the gene matches. CDR3 protein: CASSTGTSGRATDTQYF. The CDR3 region has the DNA TGCGCCAGCAGCACCGGGACTAGCGGGAGGGCAACAGATACGCAGTATTTT.

Remarks on this clone: Within the sample, other DNA sequences also encode this same CDR3. V gene TRBV7-2 combines with J gene TRBJ2-1; 9 bases are shared with TRBD2. The germline V gene encodes CDR1 SGHTA and CDR2 FQGNSA. The CDR3 contains 15 residues. V lost 2 bases to trimming and J lost 2 bases; unmatched junction nucleotides: 1. This chain's CDR3 is CASSLTSGPYNEQFF. DNA for the CDR3: TGTGCCAGCAGCTTAACTAGCGGGCCCTACAATGAGCAGTTCTTC. The entire variable domain, with the rest obtained from reference TRBV7-2 and TRBJ2-1, is as follows: GAGVSQSPSNKVTEKGKDVELRCDPISGHTALYWYRQSLGQGLEFLIYFQGNSAPDKSGLPSDRFSAERTGGSVSTLTIQRTQQEDSAVYLCASSLTSGPYNEQFFGPGTRLTVL.

V gene TRBV7-2 combines with J gene TRBJ2-5; D is perhaps TRBD1 (6 bases). In germline, CDR1 is SGHTA, CDR2 FQGNSA. V was cut by 5 bases and J by 6 bases, with 13 bases left in between. The CDR3 loop spans 13 amino acids. The CDR3 here is CASSLQGLQTQYF. The CDR3 DNA is TGTGCCAGCAGCCTACAGGGATTGCAGACCCAGTACTTC. Looking up the rest from reference TRBV7-2 and TRBJ2-5 gives the full variable domain: GAGVSQSPSNKVTEKGKDVELRCDPISGHTALYWYRQSLGQGLEFLIYFQGNSAPDKSGLPSDRFSAERTGGSVSTLTIQRTQQEDSAVYLCASSLQGLQTQYFGPGTRLLVL.

The chain recombines TRBV11-3 with TRBJ2-4; TRBD1 agrees at 8 bases. This CDR3 comprises 14 residues. Per germline, CDR1 SGHNT and CDR2 YENEEA. J lost 7 bases, V lost 5 bases, and 7 bases had no gene match. CDR3 amino acids: CASSAGTGLNIQYF. CDR3 coding DNA: TGTGCCAGCAGCGCGGGGACAGGATTGAACATTCAGTACTTC.

The rearrangement joins TRBV19 to TRBJ1-5, with D possibly TRBD1 on 5 matching bases. The CDR3 extends over 12 amino acids. Trimming removed 5 bases at V and 7 bases at J, with 9 bases between. The germline V gene has CDR1 LNHDA and CDR2 SQIVND (reference sequence). The CDR3 here is CASSPGLQPQHF. CDR3 nucleotides: TGTGCCAGTAGTCCAGGGTTGCAGCCCCAGCATTTT.

The rearrangement uses TRBV25-1 and TRBJ1-1, with 7 bases identical to TRBD1. The V segment lost 3 bases and the J segment 11 bases; nucleotides outside the gene matches: 3. Germline values: CDR1 MGHDK, CDR2 SYGVNS. The CDR3 sequence is 11 residues long. This chain's CDR3 is CASSETGYAFF. Written as DNA, the CDR3 is TGTGCCAGCAGTGAGACAGGGTACGCTTTCTTT.

V gene TRBV7-2 combines with J gene TRBJ2-7; a weak D match, TRBD1 (5 bases). The V end lost 0 bases, the J end lost 6 bases, and 15 bases lay between the germline ends. The length of the CDR3 is 15 residues. The germline gives CDR1 SGHTA, CDR2 FQGNSA. The CDR3 coding sequence is TGTGCCAGCAGCTTAGCGGGGCACAGGACGGCCGAGCAGTACGTC. Its protein product is CASSLAGHRTAEQYV.

The sample holds one count of this clone. J is TRBJ1-1 and V is TRBV7-9; D is unclear. This CDR3 has 15 residues. V shed 1 base and J shed 1 base, with 10 bases lying between them. Germline loops: CDR1 SEHNR, CDR2 FQNEAQ (reference sequence). The chain's CDR3 is CASSLEVAGNTEAFF. The CDR3 DNA sequence: TGTGCCAGCAGCTTAGAGGTGGCAGGGAACACTGAAGCTTTCTTT.

This chain links TRBV7-3 with TRBJ2-5, with D tentatively TRBD1 (5 bases). CDR1 is SGHTA, CDR2 FQGTGA, per germline. The V gene lost 1 base and the J gene lost 5 bases, with 8 bases spanning the gap. This CDR3 is 13 amino acids long. The CDR3, as DNA: TGTGCCAGCAGCTTAAAAGGGGCTGAGACCCAGTACTTC. Its protein is CASSLKGAETQYF.

V usage is TRBV28 and J usage is TRBJ1-1; D gene ambiguous. The CDR3 extends over 14 amino acids. V was clipped by 2 bases and J by 1 base, with 8 bases between them. Looked up from germline, CDR1 is MDHEN and CDR2 is SYDVKM. CDR3 sequence: CASSLHGSNTEAFF. In nucleotides, the CDR3 is TGTGCCAGCAGTTTACACGGGTCGAACACTGAAGCTTTCTTT. Complete variable domain (other parts from reference TRBV28 and TRBJ1-1): DVKVTQSSRYLVKRTGEKVFLECVQDMDHENMFWYRQDPGLGLRLIYFSYDVKMKEKGDIPEGYSVSREKKERFSLILESASTNQTSMYLCASSLHGSNTEAFFGQGTRLTVV.

This chain joins TRBV7-9 and TRBJ2-2, with D possibly being TRBD2 (6 bases). CDR3 length: 17 amino acids. V was pared by 5 bases and J by 4 bases, with 20 bases between. The V gene's germline CDR1 is SEHNR and CDR2 FQNEAQ (reference sequence). CDR3 sequence (DNA): TGTGCCAGCAGCCCCCCCCCGGAGCGGGTCATCACCGGGGAGCTGTTTTTT. Translated: CASSPPPERVITGELFF.

The rearrangement uses TRBV6-1 and TRBJ2-7; D is possibly TRBD1 (5 bases). Germline-derived CDR1 and CDR2 are MNHNS and SASEGT. This CDR3 has 14 residues. Trimming left V 3 bases short and J 3 bases short, with 12 bases between. CDR3 sequence reads: CASSDPGYLYEQYV. The CDR3 bases are TGTGCCAGCAGTGACCCAGGGTACCTCTACGAGCAGTACGTC.

The chain uses TRBV7-2 and TRBJ2-1, with 10 bases identical to TRBD1. Germline loops: CDR1 SGHTA, CDR2 FQGNSA. The V and J ends lost 2 bases and 9 bases, in that order; junction bases with no gene match: 7. The CDR3 totals 15 residues. For the CDR3, the DNA is TGTGCCAGCAGCTTACTGGGACAGGGGAGGAGTGAGCAGTTCTTC. This encodes CASSLLGQGRSEQFF.